The source of this T cell receptor beta chain is a study of blood T cells in healthy people across ages. Findings of the study overall: From one million sequenced T cells, diversity estimates were lower bounds.

With regard to this clonotype: Its antigen is not identified.

With V trimmed by 4 bases and J by 10 bases, 5 bases remained unmatched. This CDR3 has 14 amino acids. CDR1 is SGHTA and CDR2 is FQGNSA in the germline V gene. PCR was performed a second time for about 7 to 12 cycles using a sample-barcoded 5' primer and a J-beta primer mix. TCRdb re-called the 5' RACE reads through MiXCR, storing one row per CDR3 protein. The data hold hundreds of thousands of distinct CDR3 sequences, with 58% observed a single time. Each sample yielded at least 6.5 million isolated PBMCs. V is TRBV7-2 and J is TRBJ2-1, with TRBD2 matching over 12 bases. The material sequenced was blood. This TCR was recovered from a man between 25 and 39 years old in good health. The CDR3 DNA sequence: TGTGCCAGCAGCTCTAGCGGGGGGGCTCAAGAGCAGTTCTTC. This translates into CASSSSGGAQEQFF. The full variable domain, in which reference TRBV7-2 and TRBJ2-1 provide the parts outside the CDR3, is GAGVSQSPSNKVTEKGKDVELRCDPISGHTALYWYRQSLGQGLEFLIYFQGNSAPDKSGLPSDRFSAERTGGSVSTLTIQRTQQEDSAVYLCASSSSGGAQEQFFGPGTRLTVL.